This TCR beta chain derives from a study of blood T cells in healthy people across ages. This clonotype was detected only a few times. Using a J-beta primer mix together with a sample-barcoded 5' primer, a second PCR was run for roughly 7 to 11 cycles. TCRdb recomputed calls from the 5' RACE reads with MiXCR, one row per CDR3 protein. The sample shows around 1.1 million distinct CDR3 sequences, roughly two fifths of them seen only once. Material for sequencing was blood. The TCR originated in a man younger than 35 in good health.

The CDR3 sequence: CASSLSQGAYEQYF. The CDR3 nucleotides are TGTGCCAGCAGCTTATCGCAGGGGGCCTACGAGCAGTACTTC. V usage is TRBV11-1 and J usage is TRBJ2-7; TRBD1 aligns across 7 bases. Germline V gene sequence: CDR1 SGHAT, CDR2 FQDESV (reference sequence). The junction had 3 bases not matched to a gene; V was cut back by 2 bases and J by 2 bases. The CDR3 consists of 14 residues.